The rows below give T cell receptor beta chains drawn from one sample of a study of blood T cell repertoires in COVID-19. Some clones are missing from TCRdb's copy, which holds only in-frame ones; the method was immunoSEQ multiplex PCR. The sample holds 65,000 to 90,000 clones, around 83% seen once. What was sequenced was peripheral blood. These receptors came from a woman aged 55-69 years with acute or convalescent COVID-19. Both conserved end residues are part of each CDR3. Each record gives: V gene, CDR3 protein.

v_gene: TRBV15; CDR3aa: CATSKRGTGANIQYF
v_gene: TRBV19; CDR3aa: CASSTTGFLSPLHF
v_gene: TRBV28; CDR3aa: CASSLGTGNYGYTF
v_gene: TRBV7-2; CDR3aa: CASSLALYSPLHF
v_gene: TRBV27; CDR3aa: CASSSTGTEAFF
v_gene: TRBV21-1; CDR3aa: CASIDRGHTAFF
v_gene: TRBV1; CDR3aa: CTSSRAGGPNQPQHF
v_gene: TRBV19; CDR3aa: CASTLQGGGTEAFF
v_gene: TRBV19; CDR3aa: CASSAAPRGLGEKLFF
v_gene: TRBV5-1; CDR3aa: CASSLVTSGANEQFF
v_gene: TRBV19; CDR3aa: CASSDRDRPWNTEAFF
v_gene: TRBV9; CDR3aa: CASSEGGWGEKLFF
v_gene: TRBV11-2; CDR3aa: CASSIAAGGGQPQHF
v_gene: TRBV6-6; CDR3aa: CASSSNSFMNTEAFF
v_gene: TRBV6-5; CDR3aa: CASSYARTGEAFF
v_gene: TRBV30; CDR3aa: CAWSVGTGIYQKLFF
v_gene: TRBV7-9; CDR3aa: CASSLGQGAEVGNTIYF
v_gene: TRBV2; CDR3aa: CASRSGTLNTGELFF
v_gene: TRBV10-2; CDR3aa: CASKKGVVDTQYF
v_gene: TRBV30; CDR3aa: CAWTGTGAPSNTEAFF
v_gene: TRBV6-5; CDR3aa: CASSYAGTGGTEAFF
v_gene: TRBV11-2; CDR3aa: CASSLSLGQSNYEQYF
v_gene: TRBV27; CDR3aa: CASSVDPGLSSYEQYF
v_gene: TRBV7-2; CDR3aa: CASSLGQGSEKLFF
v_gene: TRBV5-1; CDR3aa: CASSLQGSSNTEAFF
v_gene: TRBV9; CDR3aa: CASSGGTGGGSPLHF
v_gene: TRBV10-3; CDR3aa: CAISDGGIYEQYF
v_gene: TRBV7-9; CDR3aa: CASSQLRQGDYGYTF
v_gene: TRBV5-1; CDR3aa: CASSLTGTGQPEAFF
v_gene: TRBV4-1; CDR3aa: CASAQGASEAFF
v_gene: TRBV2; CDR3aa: CASSGQGNGEQYF
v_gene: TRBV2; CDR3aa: CASSRDRGFNQPQHF
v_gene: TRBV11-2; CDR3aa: CASSLGTSGGTDTQYF
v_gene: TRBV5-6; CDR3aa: CASSLGEVRRSGAATQYF
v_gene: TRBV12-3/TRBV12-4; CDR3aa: CASSSQGVAEAFF
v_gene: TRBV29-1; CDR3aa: CSVRANEKLFF
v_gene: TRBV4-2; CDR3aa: CASSQGQADTEAFF
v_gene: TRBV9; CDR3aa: CASSVDAGEGDEKLFF
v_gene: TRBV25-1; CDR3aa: CASSESGGFHGELFF
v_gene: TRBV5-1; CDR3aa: CASSSQGSGDTEAFF
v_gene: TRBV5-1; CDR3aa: CASSSPGQRGYGYTF
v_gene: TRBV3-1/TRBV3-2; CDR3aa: CASSQDGASGGIADTQYF
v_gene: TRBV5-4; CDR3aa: CASSLGYNDMNTEAFF